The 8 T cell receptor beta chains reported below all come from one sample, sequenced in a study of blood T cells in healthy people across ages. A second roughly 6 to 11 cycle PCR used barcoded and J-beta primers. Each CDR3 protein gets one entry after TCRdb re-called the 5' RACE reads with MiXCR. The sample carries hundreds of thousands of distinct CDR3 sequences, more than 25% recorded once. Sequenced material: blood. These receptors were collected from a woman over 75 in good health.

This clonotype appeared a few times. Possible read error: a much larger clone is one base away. The CDR3 spells CASSQDKSVEQYF. DNA of the CDR3: TGTGCCAGCAGCCAAGATAAGAGCGTCGAGCAGTACTTC. The chain has TRBV4-2 and TRBJ2-7; D is unclear. This CDR3 has 13 residues. The ends were cut back, 0 bases at V and 6 bases at J, with 9 bases in the middle. Germline V gives CDR1 LGHNA, CDR2 YNFKEQ.

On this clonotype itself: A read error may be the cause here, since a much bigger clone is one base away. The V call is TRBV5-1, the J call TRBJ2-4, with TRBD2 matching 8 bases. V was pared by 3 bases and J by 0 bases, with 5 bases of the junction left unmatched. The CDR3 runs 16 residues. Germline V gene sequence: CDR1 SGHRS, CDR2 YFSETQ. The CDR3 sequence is CASSSDGGVAKNIQYF. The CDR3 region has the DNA TGCGCCAGCAGCTCCGACGGGGGGGTAGCCAAAAACATTCAGTACTTC. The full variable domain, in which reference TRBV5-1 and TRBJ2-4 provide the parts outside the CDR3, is KAGVTQTPRYLIKTRGQQVTLSCSPISGHRSVSWYQQTPGQGLQFLFEYFSETQRNKGNFPGRFSGRQFSNSRSEMNVSTLELGDSALYLCASSSDGGVAKNIQYFGAGTRLSVL.

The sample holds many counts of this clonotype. The CDR3 region is CASSQVSASSYEQYF. Written as DNA, the CDR3 is TGTGCCAGCAGCCAAGTATCCGCAAGCTCCTACGAGCAGTACTTC. The rearrangement joins TRBV3-1 to TRBJ2-7; no reliable D call. Trimming removed 1 base from V and 0 bases from J, with 10 bases in between. The germline gives CDR1 LGHDT, CDR2 YNNKEL (reference sequence). CDR3 length equals 15 residues.

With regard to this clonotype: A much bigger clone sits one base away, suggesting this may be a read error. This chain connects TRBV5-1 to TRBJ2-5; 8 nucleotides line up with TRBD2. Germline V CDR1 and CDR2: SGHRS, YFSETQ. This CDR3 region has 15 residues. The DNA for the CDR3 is TGCGCCAGCAGCTTCGGGGGGGCCCGTTCAGAGACCCGGTACTTC. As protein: CASSFGGARSETRYF.

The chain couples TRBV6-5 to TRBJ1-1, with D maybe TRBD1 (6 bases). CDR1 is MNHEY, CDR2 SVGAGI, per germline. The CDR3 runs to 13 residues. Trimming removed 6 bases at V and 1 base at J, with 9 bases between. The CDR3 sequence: CASRQGQNTEAFF. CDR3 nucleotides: TGTGCCAGCAGACAGGGCCAGAACACTGAAGCTTTCTTT.

CDR3: CASSEDSSGNTIYF. CDR3 DNA: TGTGCCAGCAGTGAAGACAGCTCTGGAAACACCATATATTTT. The rearrangement joins TRBV6-1 to TRBJ1-3; D uncertain. The CDR3 has 14 residues. CDR1 is MNHNS, CDR2 SASEGT, per germline. V lost 1 base to trimming and J lost 0 bases, with 4 bases between them.

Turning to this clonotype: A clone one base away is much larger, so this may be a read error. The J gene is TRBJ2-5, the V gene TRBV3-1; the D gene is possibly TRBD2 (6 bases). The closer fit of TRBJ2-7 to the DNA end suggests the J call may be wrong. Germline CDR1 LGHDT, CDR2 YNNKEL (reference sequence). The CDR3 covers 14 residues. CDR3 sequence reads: CASGANTEGYEQYF. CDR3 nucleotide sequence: TGTGCCAGCGGCGCAAACACGGAGGGGTACGAGCAGTACTTC.

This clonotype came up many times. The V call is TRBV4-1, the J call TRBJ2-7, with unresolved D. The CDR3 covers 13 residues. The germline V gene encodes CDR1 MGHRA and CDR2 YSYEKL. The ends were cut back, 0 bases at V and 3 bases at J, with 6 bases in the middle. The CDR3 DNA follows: TGCGCCAGCAGCCAAGACGGGTACTACGAGCAGTACTTC. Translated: CASSQDGYYEQYF.